Sequencing of this T cell receptor beta chain was carried out in a study of vaccination and CD4 T cells after COVID-19. The CDR3 contains 18 residues. V shed 3 bases and J shed 4 bases, with 24 bases lying between them. In germline, CDR1 is MNHNS, CDR2 SASEGT. As for treatment: roughly 10-day PBMC culture with coronavirus spike peptide pools or control peptides (ViraFEST assay). The collection of CD4+ T cells from the unexposed donor took place before the COVID-19 pandemic (2011-2018). Cultured CD4+ T-cell DNA underwent Oncomine TCR Beta short-read sequencing. Researchers extracted genomic DNA from CD4+ T cells that had been cultured. TCRdb reanalysed the PCR reads using MiXCR and keeps one entry per CDR3 protein. The sample contains fewer than 12,000 distinct CDR3 sequences, 25% to 35% of which appear only once. This clonotype came up a few times. Its antigen is as yet unknown.

The sequenced material came from CD4+ T cells from blood, cultured in vitro. The chain joins TRBV6-1 to TRBJ2-5, with D hard to call. This clonotype originated in a human donor in good health. The CDR3 coding sequence is TGTGCCAGCAGTGATCAAAGGGCCAATGCCCAACGTCGAGAGACCCAGTACTTC. This gives the protein CASSDQRANAQRRETQYF.